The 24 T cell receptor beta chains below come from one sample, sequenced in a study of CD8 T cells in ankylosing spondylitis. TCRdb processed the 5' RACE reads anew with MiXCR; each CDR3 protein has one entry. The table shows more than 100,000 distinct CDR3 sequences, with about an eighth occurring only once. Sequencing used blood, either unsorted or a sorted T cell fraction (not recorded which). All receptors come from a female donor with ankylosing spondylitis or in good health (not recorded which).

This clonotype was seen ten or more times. The CDR3 loop reads CSATGTSGPTGELFF. The CDR3 DNA sequence: TGCAGTGCCACCGGGACTAGCGGACCAACCGGGGAGCTGTTTTTT. The chain employs TRBV20-1 and TRBJ2-2, with 11 positions matching TRBD2. V shed 6 bases, J shed 5 bases, and the junction held 8 bases outside the gene matches. The CDR3 contains 15 residues. The V gene's germline CDR1 is DFQATT and CDR2 SNEGSKA (reference sequence).

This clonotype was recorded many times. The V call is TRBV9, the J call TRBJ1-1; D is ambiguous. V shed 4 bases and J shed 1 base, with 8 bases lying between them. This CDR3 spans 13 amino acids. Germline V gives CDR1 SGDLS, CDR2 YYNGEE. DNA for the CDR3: TGTGCCAGCAGCCCCAGACCGAACACTGAAGCTTTCTTT. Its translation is CASSPRPNTEAFF.

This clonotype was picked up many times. The CDR3 spells CASRSGGALPNTEAFF. The CDR3 region has the DNA TGTGCCAGCAGGTCGGGGGGGGCGCTTCCGAACACTGAAGCTTTCTTT. The chain joins TRBV12-3 or TRBV12-4 to TRBJ1-1; the D gene is possibly TRBD1 (6 bases). With 6 bases removed from V and 1 base from J, the gap between germline ends came to 18 bases. The CDR3 is 16 amino acids.

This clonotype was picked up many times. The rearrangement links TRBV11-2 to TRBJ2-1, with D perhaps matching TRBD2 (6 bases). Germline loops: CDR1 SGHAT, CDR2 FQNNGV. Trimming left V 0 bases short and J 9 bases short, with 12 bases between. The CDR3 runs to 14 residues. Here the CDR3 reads CASSLDGGSGEQFF. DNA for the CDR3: TGTGCCAGCAGCTTAGATGGGGGGAGTGGTGAGCAGTTCTTC. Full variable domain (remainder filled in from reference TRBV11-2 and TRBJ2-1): EAGVAQSPRYKIIEKRQSVAFWCNPISGHATLYWYQQILGQGPKLLIQFQNNGVVDDSQLPKDRFSAERLKGVDSTLKIQPAKLEDSAVYLCASSLDGGSGEQFFGPGTRLTVL.

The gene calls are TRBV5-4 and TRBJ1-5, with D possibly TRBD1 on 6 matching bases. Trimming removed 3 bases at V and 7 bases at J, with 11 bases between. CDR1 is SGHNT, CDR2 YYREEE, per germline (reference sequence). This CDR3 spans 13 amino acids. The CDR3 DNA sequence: TGTGCCAGCAGCTCGGCAGGGGAACAGCCCCAGCATTTT. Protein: CASSSAGEQPQHF.

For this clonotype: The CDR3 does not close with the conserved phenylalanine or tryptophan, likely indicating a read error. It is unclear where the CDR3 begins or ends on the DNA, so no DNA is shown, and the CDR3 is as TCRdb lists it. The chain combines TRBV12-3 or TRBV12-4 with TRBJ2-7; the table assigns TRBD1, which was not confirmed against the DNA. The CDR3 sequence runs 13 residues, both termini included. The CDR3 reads CASSLGIRGMEYL.

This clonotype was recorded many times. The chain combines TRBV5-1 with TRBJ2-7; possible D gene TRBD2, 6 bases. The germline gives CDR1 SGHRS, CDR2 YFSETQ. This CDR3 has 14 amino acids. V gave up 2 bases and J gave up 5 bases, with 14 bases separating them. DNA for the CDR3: TGCGCCAGCAGCTTTCTGACTAGGAGGGACGAGCAGTACTTC. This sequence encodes CASSFLTRRDEQYF.

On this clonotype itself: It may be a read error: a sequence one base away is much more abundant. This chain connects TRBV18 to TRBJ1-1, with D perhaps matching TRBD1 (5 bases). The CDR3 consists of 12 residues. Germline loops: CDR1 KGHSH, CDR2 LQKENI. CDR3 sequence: CASSQGITEASF. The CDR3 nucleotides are TGTGCCAGCTCACAGGGGATCACTGAAGCTTCCTTT.

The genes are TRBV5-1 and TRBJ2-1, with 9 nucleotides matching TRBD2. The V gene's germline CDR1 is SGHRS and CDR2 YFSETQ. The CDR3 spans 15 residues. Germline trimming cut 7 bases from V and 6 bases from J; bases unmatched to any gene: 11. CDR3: CASRLLAGVSNEQFF. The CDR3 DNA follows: TGCGCCAGCCGACTTTTAGCGGGGGTTAGCAATGAGCAGTTCTTC. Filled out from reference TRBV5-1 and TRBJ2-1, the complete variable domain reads KAGVTQTPRYLIKTRGQQVTLSCSPISGHRSVSWYQQTPGQGLQFLFEYFSETQRNKGNFPGRFSGRQFSNSRSEMNVSTLELGDSALYLCASRLLAGVSNEQFFGPGTRLTVL.

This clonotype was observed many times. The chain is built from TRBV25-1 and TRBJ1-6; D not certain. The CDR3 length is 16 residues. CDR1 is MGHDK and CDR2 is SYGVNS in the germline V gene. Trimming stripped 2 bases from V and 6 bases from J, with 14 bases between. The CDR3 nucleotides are TGTGCCAGCAGTGAACCCCCGGGTCGCGTTAATTCACCCCTCCACTTT. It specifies CASSEPPGRVNSPLHF.

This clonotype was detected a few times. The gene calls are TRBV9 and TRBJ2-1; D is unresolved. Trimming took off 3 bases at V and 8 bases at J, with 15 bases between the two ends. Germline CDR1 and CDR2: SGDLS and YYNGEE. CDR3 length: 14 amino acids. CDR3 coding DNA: TGTGCCAGCAGCGCCCCGATGGGCTTTCATGAGCAGTTCTTC. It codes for CASSAPMGFHEQFF.

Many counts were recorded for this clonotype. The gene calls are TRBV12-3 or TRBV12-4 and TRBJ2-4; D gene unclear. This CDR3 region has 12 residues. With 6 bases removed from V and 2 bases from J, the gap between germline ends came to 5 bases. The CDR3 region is CASSSSKNIQYF. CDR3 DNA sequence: TGTGCCAGCAGCTCCTCCAAAAACATTCAGTACTTC.

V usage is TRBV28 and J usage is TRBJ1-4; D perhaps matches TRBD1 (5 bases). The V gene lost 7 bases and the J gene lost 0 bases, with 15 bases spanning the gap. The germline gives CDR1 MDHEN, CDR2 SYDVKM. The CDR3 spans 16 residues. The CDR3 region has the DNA TGTGCCAGCACCCTAGGGACGGTAGCAACTAATGAAAAACTGTTTTTT. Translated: CASTLGTVATNEKLFF. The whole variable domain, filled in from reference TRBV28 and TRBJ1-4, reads DVKVTQSSRYLVKRTGEKVFLECVQDMDHENMFWYRQDPGLGLRLIYFSYDVKMKEKGDIPEGYSVSREKKERFSLILESASTNQTSMYLCASTLGTVATNEKLFFGSGTQLSVL.

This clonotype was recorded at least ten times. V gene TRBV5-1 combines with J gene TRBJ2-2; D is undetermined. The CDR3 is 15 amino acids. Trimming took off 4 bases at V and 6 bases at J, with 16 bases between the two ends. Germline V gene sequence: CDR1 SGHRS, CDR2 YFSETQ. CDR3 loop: CASSLALNLAGELFF. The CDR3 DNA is TGCGCCAGCAGCCTGGCCCTCAATCTTGCCGGGGAGCTGTTTTTT.

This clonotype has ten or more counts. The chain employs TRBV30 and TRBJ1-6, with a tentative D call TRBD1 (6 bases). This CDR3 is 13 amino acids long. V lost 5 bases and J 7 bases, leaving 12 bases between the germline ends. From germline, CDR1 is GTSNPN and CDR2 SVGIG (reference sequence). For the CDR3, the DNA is TGTGCCTGGGGGGGGGGCCTCAATTCACCCCTCCACTTT. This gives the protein CAWGGGLNSPLHF.

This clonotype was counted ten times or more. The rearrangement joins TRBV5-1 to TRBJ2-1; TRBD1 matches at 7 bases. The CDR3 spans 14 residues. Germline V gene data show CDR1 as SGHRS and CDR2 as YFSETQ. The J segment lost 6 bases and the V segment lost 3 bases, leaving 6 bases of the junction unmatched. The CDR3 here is CASSSKTGSNEQFF. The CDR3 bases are TGCGCCAGCAGCTCGAAGACAGGGTCCAATGAGCAGTTCTTC. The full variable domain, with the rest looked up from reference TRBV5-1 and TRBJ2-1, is KAGVTQTPRYLIKTRGQQVTLSCSPISGHRSVSWYQQTPGQGLQFLFEYFSETQRNKGNFPGRFSGRQFSNSRSEMNVSTLELGDSALYLCASSSKTGSNEQFFGPGTRLTVL.

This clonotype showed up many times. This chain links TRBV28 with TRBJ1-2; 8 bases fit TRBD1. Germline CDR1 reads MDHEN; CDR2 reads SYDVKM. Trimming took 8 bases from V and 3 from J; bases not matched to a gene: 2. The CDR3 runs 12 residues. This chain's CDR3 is CASGQGYYGYTF. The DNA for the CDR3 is TGTGCCAGCGGACAGGGTTACTATGGCTACACCTTC.

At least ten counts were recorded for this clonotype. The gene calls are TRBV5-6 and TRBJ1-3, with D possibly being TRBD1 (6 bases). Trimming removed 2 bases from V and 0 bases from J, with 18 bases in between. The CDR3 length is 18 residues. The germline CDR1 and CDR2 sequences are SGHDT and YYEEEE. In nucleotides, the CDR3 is TGTGCCAGCAGCTTCATCGAATTGACAGGAGACTCTGGAAACACCATATATTTT. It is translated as CASSFIELTGDSGNTIYF. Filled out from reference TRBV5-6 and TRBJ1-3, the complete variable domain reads DAGVTQSPTHLIKTRGQQVTLRCSPKSGHDTVSWYQQALGQGPQFIFQYYEEEERQRGNFPDRFSGHQFPNYSSELNVNALLLGDSALYLCASSFIELTGDSGNTIYFGEGSWLTVV.

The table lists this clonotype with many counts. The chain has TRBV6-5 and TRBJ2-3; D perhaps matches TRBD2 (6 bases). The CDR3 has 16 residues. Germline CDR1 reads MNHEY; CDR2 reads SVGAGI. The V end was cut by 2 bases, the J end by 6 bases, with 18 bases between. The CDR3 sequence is CASSYGRGSGRDTQYF. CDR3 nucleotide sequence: TGTGCCAGCAGTTACGGGCGGGGCTCTGGTCGGGATACGCAGTATTTT.

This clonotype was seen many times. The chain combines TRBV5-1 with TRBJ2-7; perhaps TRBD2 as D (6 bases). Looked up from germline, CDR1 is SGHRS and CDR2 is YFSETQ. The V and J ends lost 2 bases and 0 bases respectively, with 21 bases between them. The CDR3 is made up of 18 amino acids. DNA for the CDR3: TGCGCCAGCAGCTTCCTCACCCACGCAGCGGGCGGCTCCTACGAGCAGTACTTC. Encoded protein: CASSFLTHAAGGSYEQYF.

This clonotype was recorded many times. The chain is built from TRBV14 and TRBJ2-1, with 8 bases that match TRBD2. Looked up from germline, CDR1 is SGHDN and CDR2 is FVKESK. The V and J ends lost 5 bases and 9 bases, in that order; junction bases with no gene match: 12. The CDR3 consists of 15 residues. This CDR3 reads CASSSTSGGGLEQFF. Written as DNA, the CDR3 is TGTGCCAGCAGCTCAACTAGCGGAGGAGGTCTTGAGCAGTTCTTC. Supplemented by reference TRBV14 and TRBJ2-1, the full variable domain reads EAGVTQFPSHSVIEKGQTVTLRCDPISGHDNLYWYRRVMGKEIKFLLHFVKESKQDESGMPNNRFLAERTGGTYSTLKVQPAELEDSGVYFCASSSTSGGGLEQFFGPGTRLTVL.

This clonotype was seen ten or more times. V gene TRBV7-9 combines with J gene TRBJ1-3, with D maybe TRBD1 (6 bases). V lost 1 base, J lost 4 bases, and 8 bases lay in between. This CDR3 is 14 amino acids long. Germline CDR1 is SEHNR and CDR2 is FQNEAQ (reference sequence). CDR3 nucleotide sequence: TGTGCCAGCAGCTTAGGGACAGCCGGAAACACCATATATTTT. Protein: CASSLGTAGNTIYF.

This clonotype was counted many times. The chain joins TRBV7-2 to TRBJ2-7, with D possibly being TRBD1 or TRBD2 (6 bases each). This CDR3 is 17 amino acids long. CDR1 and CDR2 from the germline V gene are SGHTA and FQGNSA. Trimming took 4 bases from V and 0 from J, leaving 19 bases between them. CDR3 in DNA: TGTGCCAGCAGCTCAGCTAGCTACGGAGGGGGCTCCTACGAGCAGTACTTC. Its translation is CASSSASYGGGSYEQYF.

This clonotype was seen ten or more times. The CDR3 reads CSAPTYGTAYTDTQYF. The DNA for the CDR3 is TGCAGTGCTCCTACCTATGGGACAGCCTACACAGATACGCAGTATTTT. V gene TRBV20-1 combines with J gene TRBJ2-3, with 7 positions matching TRBD1. The length of the CDR3 is 16 residues. V lost 5 bases to trimming and J lost 2 bases; unmatched junction nucleotides: 13. Germline CDR1 DFQATT, CDR2 SNEGSKA (reference sequence).